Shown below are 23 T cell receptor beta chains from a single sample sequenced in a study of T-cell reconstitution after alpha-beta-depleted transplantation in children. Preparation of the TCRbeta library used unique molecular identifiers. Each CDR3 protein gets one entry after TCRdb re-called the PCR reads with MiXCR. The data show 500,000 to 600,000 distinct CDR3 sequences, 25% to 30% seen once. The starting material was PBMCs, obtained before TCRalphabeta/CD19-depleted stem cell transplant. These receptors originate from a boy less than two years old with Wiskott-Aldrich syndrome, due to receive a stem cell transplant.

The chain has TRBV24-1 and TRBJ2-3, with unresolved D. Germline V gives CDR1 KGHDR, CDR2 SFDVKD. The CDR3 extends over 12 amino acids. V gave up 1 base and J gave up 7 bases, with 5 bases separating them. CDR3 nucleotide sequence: TGTGCCACCAGTGATTTTGGGAATACGCAGTATTTT. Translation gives CATSDFGNTQYF.

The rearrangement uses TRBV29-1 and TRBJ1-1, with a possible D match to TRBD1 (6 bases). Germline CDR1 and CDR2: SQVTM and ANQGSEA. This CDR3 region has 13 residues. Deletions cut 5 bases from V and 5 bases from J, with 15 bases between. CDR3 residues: CSVTTGIGTEAFF. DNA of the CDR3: TGCAGCGTTACTACAGGGATCGGGACTGAAGCTTTCTTT.

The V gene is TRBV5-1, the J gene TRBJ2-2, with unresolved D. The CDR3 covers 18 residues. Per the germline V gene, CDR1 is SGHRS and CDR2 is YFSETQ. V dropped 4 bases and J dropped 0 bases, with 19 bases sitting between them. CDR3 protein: CASSARFIGSANTGELFF. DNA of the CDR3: TGCGCCAGCAGCGCCCGGTTCATAGGGTCCGCGAACACCGGGGAGCTGTTTTTT.

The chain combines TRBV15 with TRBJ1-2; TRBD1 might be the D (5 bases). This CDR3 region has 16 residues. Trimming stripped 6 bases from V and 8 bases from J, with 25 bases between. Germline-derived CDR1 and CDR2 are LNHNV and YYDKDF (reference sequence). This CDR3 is CATSGKTGSTMWGYTF. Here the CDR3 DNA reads TGTGCCACCAGTGGAAAAACAGGATCAACTATGTGGGGCTACACCTTC.

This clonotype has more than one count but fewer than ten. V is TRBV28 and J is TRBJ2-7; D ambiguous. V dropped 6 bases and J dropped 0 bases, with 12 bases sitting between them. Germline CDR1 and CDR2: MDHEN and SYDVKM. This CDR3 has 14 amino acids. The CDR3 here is CASSPTDISYEQYF. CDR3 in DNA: TGTGCCAGCAGCCCAACCGACATCTCCTACGAGCAGTACTTC.

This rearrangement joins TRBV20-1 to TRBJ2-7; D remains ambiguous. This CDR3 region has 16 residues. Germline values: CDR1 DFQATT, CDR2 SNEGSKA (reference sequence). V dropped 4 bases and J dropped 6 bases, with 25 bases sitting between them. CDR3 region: CSAISPSGQREVEQYF. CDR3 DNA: TGCAGTGCTATTAGCCCCTCGGGCCAGCGAGAGGTCGAGCAGTACTTC.

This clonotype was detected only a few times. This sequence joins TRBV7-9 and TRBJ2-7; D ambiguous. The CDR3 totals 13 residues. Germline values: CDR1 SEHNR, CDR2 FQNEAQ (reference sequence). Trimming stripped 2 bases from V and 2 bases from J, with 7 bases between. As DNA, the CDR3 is TGTGCCAGCAGCTTAAAGGGCCCCTACGAGCAGTACTTC. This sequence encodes CASSLKGPYEQYF.

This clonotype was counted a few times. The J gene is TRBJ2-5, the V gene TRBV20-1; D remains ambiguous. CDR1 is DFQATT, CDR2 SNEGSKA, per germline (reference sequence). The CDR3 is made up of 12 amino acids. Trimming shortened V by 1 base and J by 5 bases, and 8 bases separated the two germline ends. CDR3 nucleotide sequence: TGCAGTGCTAGAGCTCCCCAGGAGACCCAGTACTTC. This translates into CSARAPQETQYF.

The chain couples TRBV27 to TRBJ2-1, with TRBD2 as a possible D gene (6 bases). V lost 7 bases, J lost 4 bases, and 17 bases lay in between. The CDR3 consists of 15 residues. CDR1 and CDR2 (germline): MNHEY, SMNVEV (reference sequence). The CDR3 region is CASTGRSGPYNEQFF. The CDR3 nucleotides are TGTGCCAGCACCGGGAGAAGCGGACCATACAATGAGCAGTTCTTC.

The CDR3 DNA reads as TGCGCCAGCAGGGCTAGCGGGAGATCGGCAGATACGCAGTATTTT. Its protein product is CASRASGRSADTQYF. This sequence joins TRBV5-1 and TRBJ2-3; 10 bases are a match to TRBD2. V lost 5 bases, J lost 4 bases, and 7 bases stayed unmatched. CDR3 length: 15 residues. CDR1 and CDR2 from the germline V gene are SGHRS and YFSETQ.

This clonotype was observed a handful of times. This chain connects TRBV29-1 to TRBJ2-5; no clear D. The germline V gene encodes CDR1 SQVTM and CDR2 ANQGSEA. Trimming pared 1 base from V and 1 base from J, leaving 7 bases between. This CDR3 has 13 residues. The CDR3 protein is CSVEGRVQETQYF. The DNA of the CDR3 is TGCAGCGTTGAAGGTAGGGTCCAAGAGACCCAGTACTTC.

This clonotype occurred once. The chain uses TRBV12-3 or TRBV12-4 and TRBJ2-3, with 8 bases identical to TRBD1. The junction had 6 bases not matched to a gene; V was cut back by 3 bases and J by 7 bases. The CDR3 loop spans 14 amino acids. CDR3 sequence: CASSFGQGWNTQYF. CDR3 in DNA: TGTGCCAGCAGTTTTGGACAGGGATGGAATACGCAGTATTTT.

As DNA, the CDR3 is TGTGCCAGCAGCTTTGGACTAGCGGGAGGGCCATCCTACAATGAGCAGTTCTTC. This codes for CASSFGLAGGPSYNEQFF. The chain is built from TRBV11-3 and TRBJ2-1; 15 bases are a match to TRBD2. This CDR3 has 18 amino acids. The germline V gene has CDR1 SGHNT and CDR2 YENEEA. Trimming at V came to 3 bases and at J to 1 base, leaving 4 bases not matched to a gene.

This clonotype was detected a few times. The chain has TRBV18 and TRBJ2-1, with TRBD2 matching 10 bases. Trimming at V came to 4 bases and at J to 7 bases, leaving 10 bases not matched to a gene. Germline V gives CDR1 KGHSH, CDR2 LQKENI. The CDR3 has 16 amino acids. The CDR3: CASSHPLSGRVNEQFF. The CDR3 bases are TGTGCCAGCTCACACCCTTTGAGCGGGAGGGTTAATGAGCAGTTCTTC. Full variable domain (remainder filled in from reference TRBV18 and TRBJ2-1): NAGVMQNPRHLVRRRGQEARLRCSPMKGHSHVYWYRQLPEEGLKFMVYLQKENIIDESGMPKERFSAEFPKEGPSILRIQQVVRGDSAAYFCASSHPLSGRVNEQFFGPGTRLTVL.

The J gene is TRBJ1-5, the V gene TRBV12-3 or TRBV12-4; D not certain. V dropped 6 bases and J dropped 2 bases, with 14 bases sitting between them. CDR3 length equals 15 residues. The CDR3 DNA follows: TGTGCCAGCAGCCGGATGGGCAATGGCAATCAGCCCCAGCATTTT. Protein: CASSRMGNGNQPQHF.

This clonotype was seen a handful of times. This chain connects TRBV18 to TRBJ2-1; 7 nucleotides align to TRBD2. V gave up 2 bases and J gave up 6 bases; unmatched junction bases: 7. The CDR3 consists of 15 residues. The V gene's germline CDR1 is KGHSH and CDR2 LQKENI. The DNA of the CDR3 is TGTGCCAGCTCACCATCTGCGGGAGTAAGCAATGAGCAGTTCTTC. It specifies CASSPSAGVSNEQFF.

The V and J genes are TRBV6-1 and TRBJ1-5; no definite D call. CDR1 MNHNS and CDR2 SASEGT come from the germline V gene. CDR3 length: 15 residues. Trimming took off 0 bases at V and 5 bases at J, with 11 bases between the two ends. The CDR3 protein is CASSEAWGTHQPQHF. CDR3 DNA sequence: TGTGCCAGCAGTGAAGCGTGGGGTACCCATCAGCCCCAGCATTTT.

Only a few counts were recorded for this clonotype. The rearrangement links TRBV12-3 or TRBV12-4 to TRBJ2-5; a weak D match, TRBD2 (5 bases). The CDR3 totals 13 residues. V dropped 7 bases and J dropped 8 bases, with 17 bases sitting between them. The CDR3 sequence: CASNRRDGDTQYF. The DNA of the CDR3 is TGTGCCAGCAACCGACGGGATGGGGATACCCAGTACTTC.

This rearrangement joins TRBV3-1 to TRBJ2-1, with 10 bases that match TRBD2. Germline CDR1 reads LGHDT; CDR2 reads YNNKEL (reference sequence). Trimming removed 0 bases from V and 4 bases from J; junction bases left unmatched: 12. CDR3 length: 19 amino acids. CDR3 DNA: TGTGCCAGCAGCCAAGACCCGGGACTAGCGAGATTTGGGTACAATGAGCAGTTCTTC. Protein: CASSQDPGLARFGYNEQFF.

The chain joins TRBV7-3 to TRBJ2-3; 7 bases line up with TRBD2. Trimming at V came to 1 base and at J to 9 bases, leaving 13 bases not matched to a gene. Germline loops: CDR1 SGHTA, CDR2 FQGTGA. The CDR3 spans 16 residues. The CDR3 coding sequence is TGTGCCAGCAGCTTAAGACTAGCTGGGGCCCCGGAAACGCAGTATTTT. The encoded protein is CASSLRLAGAPETQYF. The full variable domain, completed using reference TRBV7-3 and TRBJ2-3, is GAGVSQTPSNKVTEKGKYVELRCDPISGHTALYWYRQSLGQGPEFLIYFQGTGAADDSGLPNDRFFAVRPEGSVSTLKIQRTERGDSAVYLCASSLRLAGAPETQYFGPGTRLTVL.

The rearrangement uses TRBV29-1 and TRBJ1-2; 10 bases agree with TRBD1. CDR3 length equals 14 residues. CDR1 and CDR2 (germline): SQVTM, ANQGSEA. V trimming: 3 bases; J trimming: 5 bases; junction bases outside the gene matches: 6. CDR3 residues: CSVEGTGDSYGYTF. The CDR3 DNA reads TGCAGCGTTGAGGGGACAGGGGATTCTTATGGCTACACCTTC.

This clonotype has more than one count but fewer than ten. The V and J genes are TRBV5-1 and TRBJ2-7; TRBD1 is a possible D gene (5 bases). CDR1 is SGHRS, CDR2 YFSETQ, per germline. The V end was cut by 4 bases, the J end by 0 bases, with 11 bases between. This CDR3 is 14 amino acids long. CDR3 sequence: CASSEQAISYEQYF. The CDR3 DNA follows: TGCGCCAGCAGCGAACAGGCGATCTCCTACGAGCAGTACTTC.

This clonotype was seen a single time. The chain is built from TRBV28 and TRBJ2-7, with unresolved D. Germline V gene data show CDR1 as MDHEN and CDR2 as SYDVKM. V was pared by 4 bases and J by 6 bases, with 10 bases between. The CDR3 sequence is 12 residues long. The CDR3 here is CASSSPHREQYF. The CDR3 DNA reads TGTGCCAGCAGTTCCCCACATCGCGAGCAGTACTTC. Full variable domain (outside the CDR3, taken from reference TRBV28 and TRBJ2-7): DVKVTQSSRYLVKRTGEKVFLECVQDMDHENMFWYRQDPGLGLRLIYFSYDVKMKEKGDIPEGYSVSREKKERFSLILESASTNQTSMYLCASSSPHREQYFGPGTRLTVT.